Listed here is a single TCR beta chain. Its antigen is still unknown. The same CDR3 is also encoded by other DNA sequences in this sample. This sample is part of a study of beta chain features in type 1 diabetes. The study reverse transcribed the entire isolated RNA, so it sequenced expressed TCRB transcripts. Profiled with immunoSEQ multiplex PCR; TCRdb holds only in-frame clones, not every one. Seen here are some 660,000 clones, around 15% observed once, and the top ten hold approximately 0.042%. Findings and limits, study-wide: Comparison showed that naive, central memory and Treg TCRB repertoires appeared more similar among patients than among healthy donors. In all four CD4+ subsets, TCRB CDR3 length was significantly, moderately reduced in type 1 diabetes. For cells with high TCR expression, cDNA sequencing could yield over-representation. Equally in patients and controls, shorter templates might have been favored by PCR.

The clonotype comes from a man aged 18 to 30 with type 1 diabetes. Sequenced input: naive CD4+ T cells from blood.

The CDR3 DNA reads as TGTGCCAGCAGCGTAGGTGGTTCCACAGATACGCAGTATTTT. It translates to CASSVGGSTDTQYF. The chain employs TRBV9 and TRBJ2-3; D not certain. The CDR3 contains 14 residues. Trimming left V 0 bases short and J 2 bases short, with 7 bases between. Per germline, CDR1 SGDLS and CDR2 YYNGEE.